A selection of T cell receptor beta chains follows, all from one sample in a study of control samples from healthy donors and cancer patients. Data came from immunoSEQ multiplex PCR; TCRdb stores just in-frame clones and leaves some out. The table records approximately 150,000 clones, roughly 94% of them present only once. The sequenced sample was blood. The receptors originated from a man aged 35 to 55 in good health. Each CDR3 is given with its conserved first and last residue. Each record gives: J gene, V gene, clone size, D gene, CDR3 protein, CDR3 DNA. The D gene is left open where the match is weak. Size is stated for part of the rows, as once, few or many counts, or as a class when the clone is expanded.

TRBJ1-2 | TRBV6-5 | . | . | CASRKEGANYGYTF | TGTGCCAGCAGGAAGGAGGGTGCTAACTATGGCTACACCTTC
TRBJ1-1 | TRBV7-9 | . | TRBD1 | CASSLRQGMSAFF | TGTGCCAGCAGCCTCCGACAGGGTATGAGCGCTTTCTTT
TRBJ1-5 | TRBV27 | . | . | CASSRTDLRTNQPQHF | TGTGCCAGCAGTCGTACAGATTTGAGGACCAATCAGCCCCAGCATTTT
TRBJ1-1 | TRBV24-1 | . | . | CATSVEGVTEAFF | TGTGCCACCAGTGTTGAGGGAGTAACTGAAGCTTTCTTT
TRBJ2-3 | TRBV9 | . | TRBD1 | CASSVAGTVSTDTQYF | TGTGCCAGCAGCGTAGCTGGGACAGTAAGCACAGATACGCAGTATTTT
TRBJ2-5 | TRBV5-1 | . | TRBD2 | CASSLGSGEETQYF | TGCGCCAGCAGCTTGGGTAGCGGGGAAGAGACCCAGTACTTC
TRBJ1-1 | TRBV28 | . | . | CASSANTEPFSF | TGTGCCAGCAGTGCTAATACGGAACCTTTTTCCTTT
TRBJ1-6 | TRBV13 | once | TRBD1 | CASSEETGGADSPLHF | TGTGCCAGCAGCGAAGAGACAGGGGGCGCCGATTCACCCCTCCACTTT
TRBJ1-6 | TRBV6-2/TRBV6-3 | . | . | CASSGVKAPNSPLHF | TGTGCCAGCAGTGGCGTTAAGGCCCCTAATTCACCCCTCCACTTT
TRBJ1-1 | TRBV28 | . | . | CASSAGNTEAFF | TGTGCCAGCAGTGCAGGCAACACTGAAGCTTTCTTT
TRBJ2-3 | TRBV4-1 | . | TRBD2 | CASSQGWGGMGTQYF | TGCGCCAGCAGCCAAGGATGGGGGGGGATGGGTACGCAGTATTTT
TRBJ2-7 | TRBV3-1/TRBV3-2 | . | . | CASSQGSPSTGEQYF | TGTGCCAGCAGCCAAGGGTCTCCCTCTACAGGTGAGCAGTACTTC
TRBJ1-1 | TRBV10-3 | . | . | CAITPTGHTEAFF | TGTGCCATCACCCCTACAGGGCACACTGAAGCTTTCTTT
TRBJ2-7 | TRBV2 | . | . | CASAKSYEQYF | TGTGCCAGCGCGAAGTCCTACGAGCAGTACTTC
TRBJ2-4 | TRBV18 | . | . | CASSPPIAKNIQYF | TGTGCCAGCTCACCACCGATAGCCAAAAACATTCAGTACTTC
TRBJ1-1 | TRBV9 | . | . | CASSVASGKGEAFF | TGTGCCAGCAGCGTAGCATCCGGGAAGGGTGAAGCTTTCTTT
TRBJ2-1 | TRBV12-5 | . | . | CASGLPWSYNEQFF | TGTGCTAGTGGCCTCCCGTGGTCCTACAATGAGCAGTTCTTC
TRBJ1-4 | TRBV18 | . | TRBD1 | CASSPGQSSHEKLFF | TGTGCCAGCTCACCGGGACAGTCTTCGCATGAAAAACTGTTTTTT
TRBJ1-2 | TRBV2 | . | . | CASRTDSPVHGYTF | TGTGCCAGCAGGACGGACAGCCCCGTCCATGGCTACACCTTC
TRBJ2-5 | TRBV3-1/TRBV3-2 | . | TRBD2 | CASSQARGSTSGKETQYF | TGTGCCAGCAGCCAAGCCCGGGGATCGACTAGCGGAAAAGAGACCCAGTACTTC
TRBJ1-1 | TRBV18 | . | . | CASSPSDGVNTEAFF | TGTGCCAGCTCACCAAGTGACGGGGTTAACACTGAAGCTTTCTTT
TRBJ2-2 | TRBV28 | once | . | CASSFFNGELFF | TGTGCCAGCAGTTTTTTTAACGGGGAGCTGTTTTTT
TRBJ2-7 | TRBV28 | . | . | CATNEGLNSYEQYF | TGTGCAACCAATGAGGGACTTAACTCCTACGAGCAGTACTTC
TRBJ2-1 | TRBV5-1 | . | TRBD2 | CASSLAASGLDEQFF | TGCGCCAGCAGCTTGGCAGCTAGCGGGTTGGATGAGCAGTTCTTC
TRBJ1-1 | TRBV3-1/TRBV3-2 | . | . | CASSHQDLNTEAFF | TGTGCCAGCAGCCACCAGGATTTGAACACTGAAGCTTTCTTT
TRBJ2-4 | TRBV28 | . | TRBD1 | CASSLFTGGLDIQYF | TGTGCCAGCAGTTTATTCACAGGGGGGTTAGACATTCAGTACTTC
TRBJ1-2 | TRBV11-2 | . | . | CASSSNREGYTF | TGTGCCAGCAGCTCGAACAGGGAAGGCTACACCTTC
TRBJ1-5 | TRBV28 | . | . | CASSIGPNQPQHF | TGTGCCAGCAGTATCGGACCCAATCAGCCCCAGCATTTT
TRBJ2-5 | TRBV20-1 | . | . | CSASPLSGVQQTQYF | TGCAGTGCTAGTCCACTGTCGGGGGTTCAGCAGACCCAGTACTTC
TRBJ2-3 | TRBV25-1 | . | TRBD2 | CASSSWTSGGADTQYF | TGTGCCAGCAGTTCCTGGACTAGCGGGGGGGCAGATACGCAGTATTTT
TRBJ2-3 | TRBV5-1 | . | . | CASSFPGPTDTQYF | TGCGCCAGCAGCTTTCCGGGCCCCACAGATACGCAGTATTTT
TRBJ1-2 | TRBV24-1 | . | TRBD1 | CATSDSTGTQRDYGYTF | TGTGCCACCAGTGATTCGACAGGGACTCAGCGGGACTATGGCTACACCTTC
TRBJ2-4 | TRBV19 | . | . | CASRVARGEGKNIQYF | TGTGCCAGTAGAGTAGCGAGGGGAGAAGGCAAAAACATTCAGTACTTC
TRBJ1-2 | TRBV5-6 | . | TRBD1 | CASSQGQVVRGYTF | TGTGCCAGCAGCCAGGGACAGGTGGTGCGGGGCTACACCTTC
TRBJ2-7 | TRBV2 | . | . | CASTPDLGHEQYF | TGTGCCAGCACTCCGGACCTAGGACACGAGCAGTACTTC
TRBJ2-3 | TRBV6-2/TRBV6-3 | . | TRBD1 | CASSYPLPTGGFTDTQYF | TGTGCCAGCAGTTACCCACTGCCGACAGGGGGATTCACAGATACGCAGTATTTT
TRBJ2-4 | TRBV9 | . | TRBD1 | CASSVGQRGNIQYF | TGTGCCAGCAGCGTGGGACAGAGAGGGAACATTCAGTACTTC
TRBJ2-1 | TRBV3-1/TRBV3-2 | few | . | CASRRGGNEQFF | TGTGCCAGCAGGCGGGGTGGCAATGAGCAGTTCTTC
TRBJ1-3 | TRBV5-6 | . | TRBD1 | CASSSTGGGNTIYF | TGTGCCAGCAGTTCGACAGGGGGTGGAAACACCATATATTTT
TRBJ2-5 | TRBV7-2 | few | TRBD2 | CAIAGSLQETQYF | TGTGCCATAGCGGGGTCCCTCCAAGAGACCCAGTACTTC
TRBJ2-3 | TRBV7-8 | . | . | CASSSNQVYVTQYF | TGTGCCAGCAGTTCAAATCAGGTTTATGTTACGCAGTATTTT
TRBJ2-7 | TRBV4-3 | . | . | CASSQAPGSYEQYF | TGCGCCAGCAGCCAAGCACCCGGCTCCTACGAGCAGTACTTC
TRBJ2-2 | TRBV5-1 | . | TRBD2 | CASSDSGGATGELFF | TGCGCCAGCAGCGATAGCGGGGGGGCCACCGGGGAGCTGTTTTTT
TRBJ2-7 | TRBV5-1 | . | . | CASSLGWSSYEQYF | TGCGCCAGCAGCTTGGGGTGGAGCTCCTACGAGCAGTACTTC
TRBJ1-2 | TRBV6-5 | . | . | CASSFRSLGYTF | TGTGCCAGCTCGTTCAGGTCTTTGGGCTACACCTTC
TRBJ2-7 | TRBV4-2 | . | TRBD1 | CASSPGFSGRGTPYEQYF | TGTGCCAGCAGCCCCGGGTTCTCGGGCAGGGGGACCCCCTACGAGCAGTACTTC
TRBJ2-5 | TRBV7-2 | . | . | CASSLGRILQETQYF | TGTGCCAGCAGCTTAGGCCGGATCCTTCAAGAGACCCAGTACTTC
TRBJ1-1 | TRBV5-8 | . | TRBD1 | CASRRQGNTEAFF | TGTGCCAGCAGGCGACAGGGTAATACTGAAGCTTTCTTT
TRBJ2-7 | TRBV15 | . | . | CATSIEYTYEQYF | TGTGCCACCAGCATAGAATACACCTACGAGCAGTACTTC
TRBJ1-1 | TRBV12-3/TRBV12-4 | . | . | CASSLLGGAEAFF | TGTGCCAGCAGTTTATTGGGAGGCGCTGAAGCTTTCTTT
TRBJ2-2 | TRBV6-5 | . | TRBD1 | CASSATGGNTGELFF | TGTGCCAGCAGCGCCACAGGGGGAAACACCGGGGAGCTGTTTTTT
TRBJ2-7 | TRBV5-5 | . | . | CASRKDPLSYEQYF | TGTGCCAGCAGGAAAGACCCGCTGTCCTACGAGCAGTACTTC
TRBJ1-1 | TRBV7-9 | . | . | CASSLAPTEAFF | TGTGCCAGCAGCTTAGCACCGACTGAGGCTTTCTTT
TRBJ1-5 | TRBV15 | . | . | CATSGRLKGNQPQHF | TGTGCCACCAGCGGCCGTCTCAAGGGCAATCAGCCCCAGCATTTT
TRBJ2-3 | TRBV3-1/TRBV3-2 | . | TRBD2 | CASSQEGLAGGRAQYF | TGTGCCAGCAGCCAAGAAGGGTTAGCGGGAGGTCGGGCGCAGTATTTT
TRBJ1-2 | TRBV15 | . | TRBD1 | CATSWTGENYGYTF | TGTGCCACCAGCTGGACAGGGGAGAACTATGGCTACACCTTC
TRBJ1-5 | TRBV28 | . | . | CASSLSGNQPQHF | TGTGCCAGCAGTTTATCGGGCAATCAGCCCCAGCATTTT
TRBJ2-7 | TRBV2 | . | TRBD2 | CASSGSSGRYEQYF | TGTGCCAGCAGCGGGTCTAGCGGGAGATACGAGCAGTACTTC
TRBJ1-5 | TRBV6-2/TRBV6-3 | . | . | CASSYRRGTALYSNQPQHF | TGTGCCAGCAGTTACCGTAGGGGGACGGCACTTTATAGCAATCAGCCCCAGCATTTT